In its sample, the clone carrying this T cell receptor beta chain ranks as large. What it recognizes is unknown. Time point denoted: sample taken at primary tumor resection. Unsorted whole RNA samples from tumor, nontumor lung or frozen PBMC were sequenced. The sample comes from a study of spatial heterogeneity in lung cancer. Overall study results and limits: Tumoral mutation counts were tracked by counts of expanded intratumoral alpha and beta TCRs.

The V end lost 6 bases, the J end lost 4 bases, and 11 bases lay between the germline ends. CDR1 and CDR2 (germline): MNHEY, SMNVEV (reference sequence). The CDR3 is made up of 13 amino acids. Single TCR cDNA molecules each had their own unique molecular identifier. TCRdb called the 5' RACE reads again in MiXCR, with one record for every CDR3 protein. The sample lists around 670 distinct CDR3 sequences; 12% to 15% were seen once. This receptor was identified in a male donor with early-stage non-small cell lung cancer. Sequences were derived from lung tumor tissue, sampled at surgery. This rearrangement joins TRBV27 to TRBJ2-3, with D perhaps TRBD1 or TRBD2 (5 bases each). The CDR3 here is CASREGRADTQYF. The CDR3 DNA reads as TGTGCCAGCAGAGAGGGGCGGGCAGATACGCAGTATTTT.